The 4 T cell receptor beta chains in this list originate from one sample, sequenced in a study of T-cell reconstitution after alpha-beta-depleted transplantation in children. Preparation of the TCRbeta library involved a method that used unique molecular identifiers. TCRdb recomputed calls from the PCR reads with MiXCR, one row per CDR3 protein. This table holds roughly 74,000 distinct CDR3 sequences, 18% found once. Here the sequenced sample was PBMCs, mostly from graft donor cells, taken 360 days after TCRalphabeta/CD19-depleted stem cell transplant. Source of these receptors: a male patient between 2 and 10 years old who had a stem cell transplant for acute lymphoblastic leukemia, so the T cells may come from the graft donor.

The V call is TRBV7-9, the J call TRBJ2-7; D is ambiguous. CDR1 is SEHNR and CDR2 is FQNEAQ in the germline V gene (reference sequence). Trimming shortened V by 2 bases and J by 3 bases, and 5 bases separated the two germline ends. This CDR3 region has 12 residues. CDR3 region: CASSLMIYEQYF. The CDR3 coding sequence is TGTGCCAGCAGCTTAATGATCTACGAGCAGTACTTC.

V usage is TRBV7-8 and J usage is TRBJ2-3; the match to TRBD2 covers 11 bases. Trimming cost V 5 bases and J 6 bases; bases outside gene matches: 10. Germline values: CDR1 SGHVS, CDR2 FQNEAQ. This CDR3 spans 16 amino acids. The CDR3 nucleotides are TGTGCCAGCAGCACCGGACGGGGACTAGCGGCCGATACGCAGTATTTT. It codes for CASSTGRGLAADTQYF.

The DNA for the CDR3 is TGTGCCAGCAGGACCGGGACCCTACTTGGGGAGCAGTACTTC. Translation: CASRTGTLLGEQYF. J is TRBJ2-7 and V is TRBV12-3 or TRBV12-4; possibly TRBD1 or TRBD2 for D (5 bases each). Trimming took off 6 bases at V and 7 bases at J, with 19 bases between the two ends. CDR3 length equals 14 residues.

The rearrangement uses TRBV4-1 and TRBJ2-1, with 13 positions matching TRBD2. The CDR3 loop spans 17 amino acids. V shed 1 base, J shed 10 bases, and the junction held 10 bases outside the gene matches. The V gene's germline CDR1 is MGHRA and CDR2 YSYEKL. In DNA, the CDR3 is TGCGCCAGCAGCCAAGCCCTCAGACTAGCGGGAGGATTAGAGCAGTTCTTC. It is translated as CASSQALRLAGGLEQFF.